The 7 T cell receptor beta chains presented below share a single source sample, sequenced in a study of blood T cell repertoires in COVID-19. Profiling relied on immunoSEQ multiplex PCR, and the TCRdb table lists in-frame clones only, not all of them. The sample lists a few hundred thousand clones, more than 75% occurring once. The sample consisted of PBMCs or T cells enriched from blood (not recorded which). These receptors were collected from a man aged 30 to 39 who had recovered from COVID-19.

The gene calls are TRBV5-6 and TRBJ2-2; TRBD1 might be the D (6 bases). V lost 2 bases, J lost 2 bases, and 10 bases lay in between. Germline CDR1 reads SGHDT; CDR2 reads YYEEEE. This CDR3 has 15 amino acids. The CDR3 spells CASSFQGPNTGELFF. CDR3 DNA: TGTGCCAGCAGCTTCCAGGGGCCAAACACCGGGGAGCTGTTTTTT.

Only a few counts were recorded for this clone. This chain uses TRBV24-1 with TRBJ2-1, with 7 bases lining up with TRBD1. The CDR3 extends over 16 amino acids. Germline CDR1 KGHDR, CDR2 SFDVKD. The ends lost 2 bases at V and 2 bases at J; junction bases unmatched: 5. In DNA form, the CDR3 reads TGTGCCACCAGTGATTCGGGCAGGGGGACCTACAATGAGCAGTTCTTC. This codes for CATSDSGRGTYNEQFF.

The chain links TRBV2 to TRBJ1-6; no clear D. V was cut by 6 bases and J by 5 bases, with 8 bases left in between. CDR1 and CDR2 from the germline V gene are SNHLY and FYNNEI. The CDR3 runs to 13 residues. CDR3 coding DNA: TGTGCCAGCAGGGGAGCGGATAATTCACCCCTCCACTTT. This encodes CASRGADNSPLHF.

This chain uses TRBV9 with TRBJ1-3, with TRBD1 matching over 8 bases. This CDR3 spans 16 amino acids. In germline, CDR1 is SGDLS, CDR2 YYNGEE. J was trimmed by 4 bases and V by 0 bases; bases with no gene match: 6. The CDR3 sequence is CASSVASRTGGNTIYF. CDR3 in DNA: TGTGCCAGCAGCGTAGCTTCCAGGACAGGGGGAAACACCATATATTTT.

This sequence joins TRBV7-9 and TRBJ1-4, with D possibly TRBD1 on 6 matching bases. V was shortened by 1 base and J by 7 bases, with 13 bases between the two germline ends. Germline V CDR1 and CDR2: SEHNR, FQNEAQ (reference sequence). The length of the CDR3 is 15 residues. The CDR3 here is CASSLVEGVGEKLFF. CDR3 bases: TGTGCCAGCAGCTTAGTCGAGGGGGTTGGTGAAAAACTGTTTTTT.

Points on this clone: Other DNA sequences in the sample encode the same CDR3. The V call is TRBV19, the J call TRBJ1-5; 7 bases are shared with TRBD1. This CDR3 contains 14 residues. Germline-derived CDR1 and CDR2 are LNHDA and SQIVND (reference sequence). Trimming removed 9 bases from V and 1 base from J; junction bases left unmatched: 6. The CDR3 region is CASGQEGSNQPQHF. In nucleotides, the CDR3 is TGTGCCAGCGGACAGGAGGGGAGCAATCAGCCCCAGCATTTT.

This clone was counted between two and nine times. V usage is TRBV12-3 or TRBV12-4 and J usage is TRBJ1-6, with D perhaps matching TRBD1 (6 bases). V gave up 6 bases and J gave up 11 bases, with 14 bases separating them. This CDR3 contains 13 residues. CDR3 in amino acids: CASSTRGVAPLHF. The DNA of the CDR3 is TGTGCCAGCAGCACCAGGGGAGTGGCACCCCTCCACTTT.